These T cell receptor beta chains were read from a single sample in a study of spatial heterogeneity in lung cancer. Each CDR3 protein is one row after TCRdb ran MiXCR on the 5' RACE reads. The table lists about 94,000 distinct CDR3 sequences, approximately 20% of them singletons, with about a fifth in the top ten. Sequenced here: PBMCs, sampled at follow-up. The receptors originated from a male donor with early-stage non-small cell lung cancer. Both conserved end residues are part of each CDR3. Fields, in order: clone size, J gene, V gene, D gene, CDR3 protein, CDR3 DNA. A D gene is named only where the DNA matches it firmly. For some rows the clone size is stated as once, few or many, or as a class when expanded; others skip it.

>.|TRBJ1-3|TRBV9|.
CASSSGELSGNTIYF
TGTGCCAGCAGCTCCGGGGAGCTCTCTGGAAACACCATATATTTT
>.|TRBJ2-3|TRBV7-9|TRBD2
CASSLREMGADTQYF
TGTGCCAGCAGCCTGCGGGAGATGGGTGCAGATACGCAGTATTTT
>few|TRBJ1-5|TRBV11-2|.
CASSQVKGGSNQPQHF
TGTGCCAGCAGCCAAGTAAAGGGCGGGAGCAATCAGCCCCAGCATTTT
>few|TRBJ2-5|TRBV20-1|TRBD2
CSARAGLAGGPGETQYF
TGCAGTGCTAGGGCGGGACTAGCGGGGGGGCCCGGAGAGACCCAGTACTTC
>few|TRBJ1-5|TRBV7-2|.
CASSVEGGLKPQHF
TGTGCCAGCAGCGTAGAGGGGGGATTAAAGCCCCAGCATTTT
>.|TRBJ2-1|TRBV12-3/TRBV12-4|TRBD1
CASSLGDRYEQFF
TGTGCCAGCAGTTTAGGGGACAGGTATGAGCAGTTCTTC
>.|TRBJ1-1|TRBV6-6|.
CASNHGGANTEAFF
TGTGCCAGCAACCATGGGGGGGCGAACACTGAAGCTTTCTTT
>few|TRBJ1-2|TRBV24-1|TRBD1
CATSDPGTVNGYTF
TGTGCCACCAGTGATCCCGGGACAGTAAATGGCTACACCTTC
>few|TRBJ1-2|TRBV20-1|.
CSARVGGAGYTF
TGCAGTGCTAGAGTGGGAGGTGCTGGCTACACCTTC
>.|TRBJ1-5|TRBV20-1|.
CSARLRSRNSNQPQHF
TGCAGTGCTAGACTGCGCAGTAGAAATAGCAATCAGCCCCAGCATTTT
>.|TRBJ1-2|TRBV20-1|TRBD1
CSARENTGVGYTF
TGCAGTGCTAGAGAAAACACAGGGGTTGGCTACACCTTC
>.|TRBJ2-7|TRBV10-3|TRBD2
CATGRGGYEQYF
TGTGCCACCGGGAGGGGAGGGTACGAGCAGTACTTC
>.|TRBJ2-3|TRBV24-1|.
CAARPEGSTDTQYF
TGTGCCGCCAGGCCCGAAGGGAGCACAGATACGCAGTATTTT
>few|TRBJ1-1|TRBV20-1|.
CSARSQGPNTEAFF
TGCAGTGCTAGATCCCAGGGTCCCAACACTGAAGCTTTCTTT
>.|TRBJ2-3|TRBV7-9|.
CASSQNPGVRTDTQYF
TGTGCCAGCAGCCAAAACCCAGGGGTCCGCACAGATACGCAGTATTTT
>.|TRBJ2-4|TRBV4-1|TRBD2
CASSQELAGPKNIQYF
TGCGCCAGCAGCCAAGAACTAGCGGGACCCAAAAACATTCAGTACTTC
>.|TRBJ2-5|TRBV4-1|TRBD2
CASSQLAGAWETQYF
TGCGCCAGCAGTCAGTTAGCGGGAGCTTGGGAGACCCAGTACTTC
>.|TRBJ1-5|TRBV10-3|TRBD1
CAISEGQGNQPQHF
TGTGCCATCAGTGAGGGACAGGGCAATCAGCCCCAGCATTTT
>many|TRBJ2-3|TRBV13|.
CASSPERTDTQYF
TGTGCCAGCAGCCCCGAACGGACAGATACGCAGTATTTT
>.|TRBJ2-7|TRBV29-1|.
CSVEGPRGRTYEQYF
TGCAGCGTTGAGGGCCCCAGGGGAAGGACCTACGAGCAGTACTTC
>.|TRBJ1-6|TRBV27|TRBD1
CASSWDRNSPLHF
TGTGCCAGCAGTTGGGACAGAAATTCACCCCTCCACTTT
>many|TRBJ2-1|TRBV27|.
CASGLINEIGQFF
TGTGCCAGCGGATTGATAAATGAAATCGGGCAGTTCTTC
>few|TRBJ1-1|TRBV27|TRBD1
CASSTKNIAGTGEVATEAFF
TGTGCCAGCAGTACTAAAAATATCGCCGGGACAGGGGAGGTGGCAACTGAAGCTTTCTTT
>few|TRBJ1-2|TRBV30|TRBD1
CAWSAKEGALGYTF
TGTGCCTGGAGTGCGAAGGAGGGGGCCTTGGGCTACACCTTC
>.|TRBJ2-7|TRBV5-1|TRBD1
CVSSLTLTTGNGYEQYF
TGCGTCAGCAGCTTGACATTAACGACAGGGAATGGGTACGAGCAGTACTTC
>.|TRBJ2-1|TRBV29-1|.
CSGGAHEQFF
TGCAGCGGGGGGGCCCATGAGCAGTTCTTC
>once|TRBJ1-5|TRBV30|.
CAWNRAGQPQHF
TGTGCCTGGAACAGGGCAGGCCAGCCCCAGCATTTT
>many|TRBJ2-5|TRBV19|.
CASSRKTLGQETQYF
TGTGCCAGTAGTAGGAAGACGCTCGGTCAAGAGACCCAGTACTTC
>few|TRBJ2-7|TRBV7-6|TRBD1
CASSLGQTGNYEQYF
TGTGCCAGCAGCTTAGGACAGACAGGGAACTACGAGCAGTACTTC
>many|TRBJ2-5|TRBV4-3|.
CASSQVVGQETQYF
TGCGCCAGCAGCCAAGTGGTAGGGCAGGAGACCCAGTACTTC
>.|TRBJ1-2|TRBV9|.
CASSVGGDYGYTF
TGTGCCAGCAGCGTTGGCGGAGACTATGGCTACACCTTC
>few|TRBJ2-5|TRBV4-1|.
CASSQDGSGRETQYF
TGCGCCAGCAGCCAAGATGGGTCGGGGAGGGAGACCCAGTACTTC
>.|TRBJ2-1|TRBV7-3|.
CASSLGAEVQFF
TGTGCCAGCAGCTTAGGGGCGGAGGTGCAGTTCTTC
>.|TRBJ2-1|TRBV12-3/TRBV12-4|.
CASSYGQYSYNEQFF
TGTGCCAGCAGCTACGGACAGTACTCCTACAATGAGCAGTTCTTC
>few|TRBJ2-7|TRBV4-1|.
CASSLIETGGYEQYF
TGCGCCAGCAGCCTCATAGAGACGGGTGGCTACGAGCAGTACTTC
>.|TRBJ1-2|TRBV6-5|TRBD1
CASSLQGTNYGYTF
TGTGCCAGCAGTTTACAGGGGACTAACTATGGCTACACCTTC
>.|TRBJ1-2|TRBV20-1|TRBD1
CSATNDRGSYGYTF
TGCAGTGCTACTAACGACAGGGGATCGTATGGCTACACCTTC
>many|TRBJ2-1|TRBV10-3|.
CAISGGTIYEQFF
TGTGCCATCAGCGGGGGGACAATCTACGAGCAGTTCTTC
>.|TRBJ2-3|TRBV7-6|TRBD2
CASSSIAGNIDTQYF
TGTGCCAGCAGCTCGATAGCGGGGAATATAGATACGCAGTATTTT
>.|TRBJ2-1|TRBV29-1|.
CSVKNGGIQGEQFF
TGCAGCGTTAAAAACGGCGGGATACAGGGGGAGCAGTTCTTC
>.|TRBJ2-3|TRBV7-2|.
CASSLIFGTSTDTQYF
TGTGCCAGCAGTCTCATTTTCGGGACATCCACAGATACGCAGTATTTT
>.|TRBJ2-7|TRBV15|.
CATSRDGVFEQYF
TGTGCCACCAGCAGAGATGGAGTATTCGAGCAGTACTTC
>.|TRBJ2-7|TRBV6-5|TRBD2
CASSTSGKPHEQYF
TGTGCCAGCAGTACTAGCGGGAAACCACACGAGCAGTACTTC
>many|TRBJ1-1|TRBV2|.
CASSERFERHEAFF
TGTGCCAGCAGTGAACGATTTGAGCGACACGAAGCTTTCTTT
>few|TRBJ1-1|TRBV29-1|.
CSVGEGGNTEAFF
TGCAGCGTTGGTGAGGGGGGCAACACTGAAGCTTTCTTT
>.|TRBJ1-4|TRBV4-3|.
CTSSQEAGREKLFF
TGCACCAGCAGCCAAGAGGCGGGGCGCGAAAAACTGTTTTTT
>.|TRBJ2-3|TRBV5-1|.
CASRGGQYTDTQYF
TGCGCCAGCAGGGGGGGACAGTACACAGATACGCAGTATTTT
>.|TRBJ1-1|TRBV7-2|.
CASSLRRGSLDTEAFF
TGTGCCAGCAGCTTAAGAAGAGGGAGTTTGGACACTGAAGCTTTCTTT
>many|TRBJ1-2|TRBV2|.
CASSKGQNYGYTF
TGTGCCAGCAGTAAGGGCCAAAACTATGGCTACACCTTC